The count of the clone carrying this TCR beta chain is one. What it recognizes is unknown. Germline CDR1 and CDR2: MNHEY and SVGAGI. V trimming: 5 bases; J trimming: 0 bases; junction bases outside the gene matches: 5. The length of the CDR3 is 15 residues. The data derive from a study of cytomegalovirus exposure and HLA in healthy donors. Study observations and caveats: Earlier analysis found most TCR beta V segments productive about 87% or about 30% of the time. Association of a missense DCLRE1C variant with TCR beta V- and J-gene trimming was reported in a later analysis. Accurate prediction of most subjects' HLA-A and HLA-B alleles from TCR beta sequences was reported.

In the PCR, 60 Vbeta and 13 Jbeta primers were used. Authors' processing steps: In a later analysis, the count reached some 73 million unique TCR beta chains, with around 11 million shared. The assay was immunoSEQ multiplex PCR, and TCRdb's table has in-frame clones only and misses some. Clone size and the V and J calls come from that table; the DNA yielded D and trimming. The data show about 150,000 clones, 84% seen once. Sequencing input: PBMCs. The chain carries TRBV6-5 and TRBJ1-1; 8 bases line up with TRBD1. This receptor was obtained from a girl between 5 and 17 years old in good health and CMV-seropositive. The chain's CDR3 is CASSGQGRLNTEAFF. Here the CDR3 DNA reads TGTGCCAGCAGTGGACAGGGACGCCTGAACACTGAAGCTTTCTTT.